One and the same sample provided the 20 T cell receptor beta chains below, sequenced in a study of graft-versus-host responses after intestinal transplantation. The assay was immunoSEQ multiplex PCR, and TCRdb's table has in-frame clones only and misses some. The sample has around 93,000 clones, under 95% seen once; the top ten hold around 5.8%. These receptors have no identified antigens. This material consisted of unstimulated CD8+ T cells sorted from spleen or lymph node cells, taken before intestinal transplant. The receptors were sampled from a human donor who received an intestinal transplant.

The chain carries TRBV11-2 and TRBJ2-7, with D possibly TRBD2 on 7 matching bases. Deletions cut 1 base from V and 3 bases from J, with 13 bases between. Germline CDR1 SGHAT, CDR2 FQNNGV. This CDR3 region has 15 residues. Here the CDR3 reads CASSLGWGGDYEQYF. The CDR3 nucleotides are TGTGCCAGCAGCTTAGGGTGGGGGGGCGACTACGAGCAGTACTTC.

The rearrangement uses TRBV27 and TRBJ1-6, with D unresolved. The germline CDR1 and CDR2 sequences are MNHEY and SMNVEV (reference sequence). V lost 3 bases and J 3 bases, leaving 9 bases between the germline ends. CDR3 length equals 15 residues. The CDR3 nucleotides read TGTGCCAGCAGTTTTGGACTTATCTATAATTCACCCCTCCACTTT. This codes for CASSFGLIYNSPLHF.

The rearrangement joins TRBV11-2 to TRBJ2-1, with 10 bases lining up with TRBD2. With V trimmed by 4 bases and J by 6 bases, 9 bases remained unmatched. Germline V gene sequence: CDR1 SGHAT, CDR2 FQNNGV. There are 16 residues in the CDR3. CDR3 region: CASSWEIAGGFNEQFF. CDR3 bases: TGTGCCAGCAGCTGGGAGATAGCGGGAGGTTTCAATGAGCAGTTCTTC.

This chain connects TRBV29-1 to TRBJ2-3, with D possibly matching TRBD2 (5 bases). Trimming stripped 2 bases from V and 4 bases from J, with 13 bases between. The germline gives CDR1 SQVTM, CDR2 ANQGSEA. This CDR3 has 14 residues. CDR3 in amino acids: CSVEIGLPPDTQYF. Written as DNA, the CDR3 is TGCAGCGTTGAAATTGGACTCCCTCCAGATACGCAGTATTTT.

As to this clone: Other DNA sequences in this specimen translate into the identical CDR3. The chain uses TRBV27 and TRBJ2-3; a possible D gene is TRBD1 (8 bases). Looked up from germline, CDR1 is MNHEY and CDR2 is SMNVEV (reference sequence). Between the trimmed V and J ends, which lost 2 bases and 4 bases, there was a span of 10 bases. The CDR3 has 14 amino acids. The CDR3 is CASSLTGGADTQYF. The CDR3 DNA reads as TGTGCCAGCAGTTTAACAGGGGGGGCAGATACGCAGTATTTT.

The rearrangement uses TRBV2 and TRBJ1-1; a weak D match, TRBD1 (5 bases). The CDR3 covers 14 residues. Between the trimmed V and J ends, which lost 4 bases and 3 bases, there was a span of 12 bases. The germline CDR1 and CDR2 sequences are SNHLY and FYNNEI. The CDR3 loop is CASSVTVGDTEAFF. The CDR3 DNA sequence: TGTGCCAGCAGTGTAACGGTGGGGGACACTGAAGCTTTCTTT.

V usage is TRBV5-5 and J usage is TRBJ2-5, with a possible D match to TRBD1 (5 bases). The length of the CDR3 is 14 residues. The germline CDR1 and CDR2 sequences are SGHKS and YYEKEE (reference sequence). Between the trimmed V and J ends, which lost 0 bases and 5 bases, there was a span of 11 bases. The CDR3 spells CASSLAGAGETQYF. The CDR3 DNA sequence: TGTGCCAGCAGCTTGGCTGGGGCAGGGGAGACCCAGTACTTC. The full variable domain, rest sourced from reference TRBV5-5 and TRBJ2-5, is DAGVTQSPTHLIKTRGQQVTLRCSPISGHKSVSWYQQVLGQGPQFIFQYYEKEERGRGNFPDRFSARQFPNYSSELNVNALLLGDSALYLCASSLAGAGETQYFGPGTRLLVL.

This chain uses TRBV2 with TRBJ1-5; D is unresolved. The V gene's germline CDR1 is SNHLY and CDR2 FYNNEI. V was pared by 3 bases and J by 3 bases, with 9 bases between. CDR3 size: 14 residues. The CDR3 region has the DNA TGTGCCAGCAGTGACTTGGCATACAATCAGCCCCAGCATTTT. It is translated as CASSDLAYNQPQHF.

This chain connects TRBV5-1 to TRBJ2-5, with D hard to call. The V gene's germline CDR1 is SGHRS and CDR2 YFSETQ. The CDR3 is made up of 13 amino acids. V shed 4 bases and J shed 5 bases, with 12 bases lying between them. CDR3 region: CASSPHPEETQYF. The CDR3 DNA follows: TGCGCCAGCAGCCCTCACCCCGAGGAGACCCAGTACTTC.

The chain combines TRBV11-3 with TRBJ2-1, with TRBD1 matching over 7 bases. With V trimmed by 5 bases and J by 6 bases, 7 bases remained unmatched. There are 14 residues in the CDR3. CDR1 is SGHNT, CDR2 YENEEA, per germline. CDR3 loop: CASSLPDRPNEQFF. CDR3 nucleotides: TGTGCCAGCAGCCTACCGGACAGGCCCAATGAGCAGTTCTTC.

The sample holds one count of this clone. CDR3 sequence reads: CASSPLSGRTPGELFF. CDR3 DNA sequence: TGTGCCAGCAGCCCTCTTAGCGGGAGGACACCCGGGGAGCTGTTTTTT. The chain has TRBV13 and TRBJ2-2; TRBD2 aligns across 10 bases. The junction had 9 bases not matched to a gene; V was cut back by 5 bases and J by 6 bases. This CDR3 contains 16 residues. Germline V lookup: CDR1 PRHDT, CDR2 FYEKMQ (reference sequence).

In its sample, this clone was seen once. This sequence joins TRBV6-5 and TRBJ2-5; maybe TRBD1 (6 bases). In germline, CDR1 is MNHEY, CDR2 SVGAGI. The CDR3 totals 12 residues. V lost 7 bases and J lost 1, with 7 bases in between. The CDR3 loop reads CASTDSQETQYF. In DNA form, the CDR3 reads TGTGCCAGCACGGACAGCCAAGAGACCCAGTACTTC.

The J gene is TRBJ2-7, the V gene TRBV7-9, with unresolved D. V was shortened by 4 bases and J by 3 bases, with 13 bases between the two germline ends. The CDR3 sequence is 14 residues long. CDR1 is SEHNR and CDR2 is FQNEAQ in the germline V gene (reference sequence). The CDR3 bases are TGTGCCAGCAGCTCCCCGGACGGAAACTACGAGCAGTACTTC. Translated: CASSSPDGNYEQYF.

The genes are TRBV6-5 and TRBJ2-7; D unclear. Looked up from germline, CDR1 is MNHEY and CDR2 is SVGAGI. The ends were cut back, 4 bases at V and 2 bases at J, with 12 bases in the middle. The CDR3 has 14 residues. CDR3 DNA sequence: TGTGCCAGCAGTTTTCGCGGACCCCCCTACGAGCAGTACTTC. Translated, it gives CASSFRGPPYEQYF.

The chain joins TRBV6-5 to TRBJ1-3; maybe TRBD1 (5 bases). Germline V gene data show CDR1 as MNHEY and CDR2 as SVGAGI. The CDR3 has 15 residues. Trimming stripped 7 bases from V and 0 bases from J, with 13 bases between. CDR3 nucleotides: TGTGCCAGCAAACTGGGACGGAGCTCTGGAAACACCATATATTTT. It translates to CASKLGRSSGNTIYF.

J is TRBJ2-7 and V is TRBV9; the D is unclear. CDR3 length equals 14 residues. V lost 0 bases to trimming and J lost 1 base, with 8 bases between them. Germline values: CDR1 SGDLS, CDR2 YYNGEE. CDR3 sequence reads: CASSVGSVSYEQYF. The CDR3 DNA sequence: TGTGCCAGCAGCGTAGGGTCAGTTTCCTACGAGCAGTACTTC.

This chain connects TRBV7-6 to TRBJ2-6; tentatively, D is TRBD1 or TRBD2 (5 bases each). This CDR3 has 18 residues. V was pared by 5 bases and J by 0 bases, with 17 bases between. CDR1 and CDR2 (germline): SGHVS, FNYEAQ. The CDR3 spells CASSRWDGTLSGANVLTF. CDR3 bases: TGTGCCAGCAGCCGTTGGGACGGTACACTCTCTGGGGCCAACGTCCTGACTTTC.

V and J are TRBV11-2 and TRBJ1-6, with 7 positions matching TRBD1. CDR1 and CDR2 (germline): SGHAT, FQNNGV. The CDR3 totals 18 residues. Trimming removed 0 bases from V and 0 bases from J; junction bases left unmatched: 5. The CDR3 DNA reads as TGTGCCAGCAGCTTAGAGCCCCGGGACAGCTCCTATAATTCACCCCTCCACTTT. Protein sequence: CASSLEPRDSSYNSPLHF. Full variable domain (rest looked up from reference TRBV11-2 and TRBJ1-6): EAGVAQSPRYKIIEKRQSVAFWCNPISGHATLYWYQQILGQGPKLLIQFQNNGVVDDSQLPKDRFSAERLKGVDSTLKIQPAKLEDSAVYLCASSLEPRDSSYNSPLHFGNGTRLTVT.

The rearrangement joins TRBV7-9 to TRBJ2-7; D unclear. This CDR3 has 12 residues. Germline CDR1 SEHNR, CDR2 FQNEAQ (reference sequence). Trimming removed 3 bases from V and 6 bases from J, with 9 bases in between. CDR3 nucleotides: TGTGCCAGCAGCTTTGAGCCGGGCGAGCAGTACTTC. It codes for CASSFEPGEQYF.

V usage is TRBV27 and J usage is TRBJ1-4; D call uncertain. Between the trimmed V and J ends, which lost 3 bases and 0 bases, there was a span of 14 bases. The germline gives CDR1 MNHEY, CDR2 SMNVEV (reference sequence). CDR3 size: 17 residues. CDR3 sequence: CASSFGNRVATNEKLFF. CDR3 in DNA: TGTGCCAGCAGTTTCGGCAACAGAGTTGCAACTAATGAAAAACTGTTTTTT. Full variable domain (missing parts from reference TRBV27 and TRBJ1-4): EAQVTQNPRYLITVTGKKLTVTCSQNMNHEYMSWYRQDPGLGLRQIYYSMNVEVTDKGDVPEGYKVSRKEKRNFPLILESPSPNQTSLYFCASSFGNRVATNEKLFFGSGTQLSVL.